This T cell receptor (beta chain) was sequenced during a study of T cells after yellow fever vaccination (dated 2019 in TCRdb). Regarding the study in general: Libraries from fractions with low cell numbers were prepared with the SMART-Seq v4 Ultra Low Input RNA kit. To follow T-cell clones before and after primary and booster YFV17D yellow fever vaccination, bulk TCR alpha and beta repertoires were sequenced over time. Two healthy male donors made up the cohort, one aged 18 to 30 years and the other aged 30 to 40 years. Blood was collected at multiple timepoints before and after primary and secondary immunization, and bulk PBMC replicates and cell subsets were isolated.

The treatment or condition label of this sample denotes: live attenuated yellow fever vaccine strain. At every blood-draw timepoint, two biological replicates of bulk PBMCs were collected. A standard Ficoll-Paque protocol was used to isolate PBMCs from peripheral blood. RNA was extracted with TriZol from bulk PBMCs, CD4 and CD8 fractions, and dextramer-positive and dextramer-negative fractions. Trimming removed 5 bases from V and 2 bases from J, leaving 12 bases between the germline ends. The CDR3 holds 14 amino acids from the cysteine to the phenylalanine. Only the CDR3 DNA stays, 42 bases, in frame from base 1. From the germline V gene, CDR1 is MNHEY and CDR2 is SVGEGT. Overall study outcomes, separate from this receptor: A small share of clonotypes occurred in both CD4 and CD8 compartments, likely arising from convergent recombination. Most clones expanded after primary vaccination (approximately 96% of CD4 and about 85% of CD8) were re-detected after the booster, suggesting that broad memory maintenance occurred. Because abundant contaminating clonotypes from the bulk population could be contained in FACS-sorted repertoires, computational filtering was required. Only a couple of donors were included in the study, so the extent to which the findings can be generalized is limited. The secondary T-cell response was found to be weaker but faster than the primary response, with a peak reached on day 5 rather than on day 15.

Sequencing took place on an Illumina NovaSeq 6000. Synthesis of TCR cDNA relied on 5'RACE template switching, a step that introduced a universal primer site along with unique molecular identifiers. Priming of cDNA synthesis was performed from both the TCR alpha and TCR beta constant segments. Two PCR steps were used to amplify libraries, with sample barcodes and sequencing adapters being added in the second step. Libraries were sequenced on Illumina HiSeq 2500 (2x100 bp) or NovaSeq (2x150 bp). In the source study's methods: MIGEC handled demultiplexing of reads and collapsing into UMI consensus sequences, while MiXCR performed V(D)J alignment. Clonotypes responding to the vaccine were identified with edgeR on replicate PBMC samples, with the criteria of FDR below 0.01 and a log2 fold change above 5 up to day 15. Each bulk clonotype was labeled CD4 or CD8 based on which sequenced repertoire, CD4 or CD8, contained the clonotype at higher abundance. TCRdb reprocessing: public reads trimmed at Q25 with fastp, clones called with MiXCR, in-frame beta chains kept. Every entry covers one CDR3 protein and lists the most common genes and DNA from its rows. Clone size and V and J calls follow TCRdb, not the original study. Present in this sample are about 330,000 distinct CDR3 sequences, about 4% of which were seen just once. The top ten clones comprise 20% to 25% of the sample.

This clonotype was detected a few times. Its antigen has not been determined. The record has no base qualities; no much larger clone is one base away. The material was PBMCs, obtained 5 days after the yellow fever booster vaccination. The TCR was taken from a man between 18 and 29 years old who received the YFV17D yellow fever vaccine. The chain is encoded by TRBV6-2 or TRBV6-3 joined to TRBJ1-2; TRBD1 is perhaps the D gene, given 5 matching bases. CDR3 protein: CASSGPGGNYGYTF. The sequenced DNA: TGTGCCAGCAGTGGACCGGGGGGGAACTATGGCTACACCTTC.